The subject of this entry is one TCR beta chain. Its antigen specificity is not known. It has no much larger one-base neighbor in the sample; base qualities were not kept. Samples from volunteer blood donors who had recovered from COVID-19 were contributed by a second Seattle source. Collaborating institutions collected whole blood in K2EDTA tubes following their own protocols. For TCRbeta analysis, collaborator samples were shipped as frozen whole blood, as isolated PBMCs, or as DNA extracted from either sample type. This sample stems from a study of blood T cell repertoires in COVID-19 (TCRdb year 2020). Broadly, across the study: Samples from collaborators originated in the United States, Italy and Spain and spanned both the acute and convalescent phases of COVID-19. The material from the prospective study consisted of cDNA or gDNA derived from T cells, B-cell-depleted T cells, or PBMCs. The dataset comprised deeply sampled blood TCRbeta repertoires from subjects exposed to, actively infected with, or recovered from COVID-19. The repertoires were released in a freely available public database intended as a resource for research on the immune response to SARS-CoV-2. The samples were drawn from the first 160 participants of the ongoing ImmuneRACE study and from about 1,200 subjects provided by 6 global collaborators. Sample metadata almost always included a de-identified subject ID, COVID-19 status, age in years and sex. Where available, HLA class I and class II types were obtained from metadata supplied by the sample provider rather than from assay-based typing. Summary of the overall study and its limitations: The amount of clinical and demographic metadata varied by source and participant and was provided uncurated.

The CDR3 covers 13 residues, taking in both the cysteine and the phenylalanine. Only the CDR3 region is kept as DNA, spanning 39 bases read in frame from base 1. The germline V gene (reference sequence) provides CDR1 GTSNPN and CDR2 SVGIG. V is reduced by 2 bases and J by 7 bases, leaving a spacing of 12 bases between them. TCRbeta CDR3 regions were amplified from genomic DNA by means of the immunoSEQ Assay, a bias-controlled multiplex PCR. Turning to the authors' computational methods: The number of nucleated cells in each sample was estimated by amplification of reference gene primers within the assay. To quantify the absolute abundance of each unique TCRbeta CDR3 rearrangement, sequence reads were collapsed and filtered. For each sample, productive Simpson clonality was calculated by taking the square root of Simpson's diversity index across productive rearrangements. This immuneACCESS table, as held by TCRdb, lists in-frame sequences with V and J called but not all clones. Of the missing ones, under half trace to an unresolved V gene in checked studies; the others have no known cause. Clonal size and the V and J genes are those of that table, whereas D and trimming came from the DNA. The sample records about 170,000 clones, around 85% of which are singletons. About 1.2% of the sample goes to the ten largest clones.

The V and J genes are TRBV30 and TRBJ1-5, with the D gene not confidently named. The sequence was obtained from a man aged 60 to 69 who had recovered from COVID-19. Sequenced material: peripheral blood. The nucleotide sequence reads as follows: TGTGCCTGGAGTCCCCGTGATGGCCAGCCCCAGCATTTT. The resulting protein is CAWSPRDGQPQHF.